This TCR beta chain is from a study of graft-versus-host responses after intestinal transplantation. Overall study findings and caveats: The authors found GvH clones in recipient marrow, some appearing first in ileum or blood.

V lost 4 bases, J lost 15 bases, and 26 bases lay in between. This CDR3 has 15 amino acids. TCRdb keeps only in-frame clones here, not all; method: immunoSEQ multiplex PCR. The sample records about 39,000 clones, more than 85% being singletons. For this clone: Its cognate antigen is unknown.

The sequence derives from a human patient who received an intestinal transplant, so some T cells may come from the graft donor. This chain connects TRBV5-7 to TRBJ1-5; D gene unclear. Being an ORF, TRBV5-7 has a function that is uncertain. Source: PBMCs, taken 700 to 850 days after intestinal transplantation. DNA of the CDR3: TGTGCCAGCAGCGGCATACGGATTTTGGGTTTGCGGGGGCATTTT. Translating it yields CASSGIRILGLRGHF.